This TCR beta chain was observed in a study of OX40 agonist ivuxolimab in advanced cancers. About the study as a whole: The costimulatory receptor OX40 (CD134) was targeted by ivuxolimab, a fully human IgG2 agonistic monoclonal antibody. The paper covers the monotherapy dose-escalation part of the phase I ivuxolimab trial, which included N = 52 patients. Of the approximately 50 dose-escalation patients, hepatocellular carcinoma was present in approximately 20, melanoma in around 15, renal cell carcinoma in 9 and head and neck cancer in 9. Prior anti-PD-1, anti-PD-L1 or anti-CTLA-4 therapy was permitted, and checkpoint inhibitors had been received by roughly 40% of dose-escalation patients. Peripheral TCRbeta sequencing was intended to test whether TCR sequence diversity was altered and clonal T-cell expansion was caused by ivuxolimab. Intravenous ivuxolimab was administered to patients every 2 weeks at six dose levels: 0.01, 0.1, 0.3, 1.5, 3 and 10 mg/kg. The dose-escalation cohort was 82.7% male with a mean age of about 65 years, ranging from roughly 23 to 85. Partial responses occurred in three dose-escalation patients: two with cutaneous melanoma and one with hepatocellular carcinoma. Overall study outcomes, separate from this receptor: After ivuxolimab, CD8+ T cells had more expanded clones than CD4+ T cells on average. In the 0.1-3.0 mg/kg groups, partial responders had among the lowest normalized peripheral clonal expansion, particularly in CD8+ T cells. Low levels of normalized T-cell clonal expansion were also seen in some patients who did not respond. Antigen specificity was not determined for the clonally expanded peripheral T cells. Clonal expansion of both CD4+ and CD8+ blood T cells was observed from baseline to week 6 at doses 0.1 to 3.0 mg/kg.

To sequence the TCRbeta CDR3 region, genomic DNA was isolated from the sorted cells. The immunoSEQ Assay was used to sequence the TCRbeta CDR3 regions. Here the immuneACCESS table is served through TCRdb, limited to in-frame sequences with V and J called. Missing clones are a known gap in these copies; in checked studies unresolved V genes cover under half, and the rest lacks a known reason. The sample yields approximately 69,000 clones; roughly 80% were counted once. The ten top clones hold approximately 8.7% of the sample. Based on the germline V gene (reference sequence), the CDR1 and CDR2 sequences are MNHNY and SVGAGI. At the junction V is shortened by 6 bases and J by 4 bases; bases outside the gene matches: 3. From its cysteine to its phenylalanine, the CDR3 spans 13 amino acids. Just CDR3 DNA is preserved here, 39 bases in frame from base 1. This clone has a single count. There is no known antigen for this receptor. Per-nucleotide qualities are absent, and no much larger clonotype sits a single base away.

The trial excluded patients who had a history of autoimmune disease or who were on systemic immunosuppression. Peripheral blood for TCR sequencing was collected from all dose cohorts at baseline, on cycle 4 day 1, and on cycle 7 day 1. Samples were obtained from an open-label, multicenter, first-in-human phase I dose-escalation trial of ivuxolimab. The trial enrolled adults with locally advanced or metastatic head and neck squamous cell, hepatocellular, melanoma or renal cell carcinoma. CD4+ and CD8+ T cells were sorted separately from peripheral blood before TCR sequencing. This receptor chain uses TRBV6-6 and TRBJ2-7; 10 of the junction bases match TRBD2. The receptor's source is an adult with an advanced solid tumor such as melanoma, head and neck, liver or kidney cancer. Sequenced material: CD4+ or CD8+ T cells sorted from blood, taken in a trial of the OX40 agonist ivuxolimab. This receptor carries the CDR3 CASSRLAGYEQYF. The bases are TGTGCCAGCAGCCGACTAGCGGGTTACGAGCAGTACTTC.